The source of this TCR beta chain is a study of graft-versus-host responses after intestinal transplantation. As concerns this clone: Its cognate antigen is unknown.

Here immunoSEQ multiplex PCR was the method, and the copy in TCRdb shows in-frame clones only, minus some. The sample consists of tens of thousands of clones, about 93% of them appearing once. V trimming: 4 bases; J trimming: 2 bases; junction bases outside the gene matches: 6. The germline CDR1 and CDR2 sequences are SNHLY and FYNNEI. The CDR3 has 16 amino acids. General study points: The authors found GvH clones in recipient marrow, some appearing first in ileum or blood.

This chain uses TRBV2 with TRBJ2-3; 10 bases are a match to TRBD2. This clonotype was obtained from a human patient who received an intestinal transplant, so some T cells may come from the graft donor. Sequencing used PBMCs, obtained around 27 months after a first intestinal transplant, on the day of a second. CDR3 amino acids: CASSGLAGDFTDTQYF. The DNA of the CDR3 is TGTGCCAGCAGTGGACTAGCGGGCGATTTCACAGATACGCAGTATTTT.